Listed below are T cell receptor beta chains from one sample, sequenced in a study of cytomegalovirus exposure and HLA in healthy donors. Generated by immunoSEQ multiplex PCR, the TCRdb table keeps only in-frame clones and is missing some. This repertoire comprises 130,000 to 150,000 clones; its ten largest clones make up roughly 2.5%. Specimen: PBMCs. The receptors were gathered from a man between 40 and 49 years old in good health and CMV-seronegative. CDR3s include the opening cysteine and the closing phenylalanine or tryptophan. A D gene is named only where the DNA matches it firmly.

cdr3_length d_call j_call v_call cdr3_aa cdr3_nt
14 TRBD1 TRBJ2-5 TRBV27 CASSPTGWQETQYF TGTGCCAGCAGCCCGACAGGGTGGCAAGAGACCCAGTACTTC
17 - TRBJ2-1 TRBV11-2 CASSHPSGGTDYNEQFF TGTGCCAGCAGCCACCCTTCAGGAGGGACCGATTACAATGAGCAGTTCTTC
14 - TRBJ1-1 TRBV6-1 CASSDFRERTEAFF TGTGCCAGCAGTGACTTCAGGGAAAGGACTGAAGCTTTCTTT
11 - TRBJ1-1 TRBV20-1 CSALLNTEAFF TGCAGTGCTTTACTTAACACTGAAGCTTTCTTT
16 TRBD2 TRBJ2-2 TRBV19 CASSIEAGGPTGELFF TGTGCCAGTAGTATAGAAGCGGGGGGGCCCACCGGGGAGCTGTTTTTT
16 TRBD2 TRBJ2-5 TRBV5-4 CASSWGGSGGAKTQYF TGTGCCAGCAGCTGGGGTGGTAGCGGGGGGGCTAAGACCCAGTACTTC
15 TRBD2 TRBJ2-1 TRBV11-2 CASSLAGGLPNEQFF TGTGCCAGCAGCTTAGCGGGGGGGCTTCCGAATGAGCAGTTCTTC
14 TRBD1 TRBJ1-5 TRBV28 CASSFTGGIQPQHF TGTGCCAGCAGTTTCACAGGGGGCATTCAGCCCCAGCATTTT
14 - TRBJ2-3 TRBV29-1 CSVEDRGATDTQYF TGCAGCGTTGAAGACCGGGGGGCCACAGATACGCAGTATTTT
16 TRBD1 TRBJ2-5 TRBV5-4 CASSRSPGGKGETQYF TGTGCCAGCAGCCGTTCGCCAGGGGGTAAGGGAGAGACCCAGTACTTC
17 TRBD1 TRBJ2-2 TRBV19 CASNPQTGASNTGELFF TGTGCCAGTAACCCACAGACAGGGGCCTCGAACACCGGGGAGCTGTTTTTT
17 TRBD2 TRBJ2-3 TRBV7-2 CASSLVTSGASTDTQYF TGTGCCAGCAGCTTAGTTACTAGCGGGGCCAGCACAGATACGCAGTATTTT
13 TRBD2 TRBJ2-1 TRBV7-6 CASSLEASGEQFF TGTGCCAGCAGCTTAGAGGCTAGCGGGGAGCAGTTCTTC
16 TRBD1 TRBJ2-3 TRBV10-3 CAIREQGAQNTDTQYF TGTGCCATCAGGGAACAGGGGGCCCAAAACACAGATACGCAGTATTTT
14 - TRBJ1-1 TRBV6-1 CASSEAWGRTEAFF TGTGCCAGCAGTGAAGCTTGGGGGCGCACTGAAGCTTTCTTT
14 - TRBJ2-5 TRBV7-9 CASSSWTHQETQYF TGTGCCAGCAGCTCATGGACACACCAGGAGACCCAGTACTTC
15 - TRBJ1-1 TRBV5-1 CASSPREGGNTEAFF TGCGCCAGCAGCCCACGGGAGGGGGGGAACACTGAAGCTTTCTTT
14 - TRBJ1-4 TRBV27 CASSLSTESGKLFF TGTGCCAGCAGTTTATCGACAGAGTCGGGAAAACTGTTTTTT
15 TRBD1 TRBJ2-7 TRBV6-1 CASSVIPGQGYEQYF TGTGCCAGCAGTGTTATACCGGGACAGGGCTACGAGCAGTACTTC
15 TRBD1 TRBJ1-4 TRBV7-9 CASSPTGGTNEKLFF TGTGCCAGCAGCCCTACAGGGGGAACTAATGAAAAACTGTTTTTT
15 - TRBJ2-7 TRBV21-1 CASSVSGAPSYEQYF TGTGCCAGCAGCGTCAGCGGGGCTCCCTCCTACGAGCAGTACTTC
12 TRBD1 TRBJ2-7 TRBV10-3 CASEQGAGEQYF TGTGCCAGCGAACAGGGGGCCGGGGAGCAGTACTTC
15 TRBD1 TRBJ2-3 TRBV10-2 CASSGTGSDTDTQYF TGCGCCAGCAGTGGGACAGGGTCTGACACAGATACGCAGTATTTT
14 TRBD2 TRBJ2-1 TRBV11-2 CASSLAGLAYEQFF TGTGCCAGCAGCTTAGCGGGACTAGCCTATGAGCAGTTCTTC
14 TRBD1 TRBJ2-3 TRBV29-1 CSVSDRVSTDTQYF TGCAGCGTTTCCGACAGGGTTAGCACAGATACGCAGTATTTT
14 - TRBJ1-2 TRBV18 CASSSREVNYGYTF TGTGCCAGCTCAAGTAGAGAGGTTAACTATGGCTACACCTTC
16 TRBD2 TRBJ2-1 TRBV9 CASSVGASGGANEQFF TGTGCCAGCAGCGTAGGTGCTAGCGGGGGGGCCAATGAGCAGTTCTTC
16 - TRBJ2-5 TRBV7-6 CASSLRGTREEETQYF TGTGCCAGCAGCCTTAGAGGGACGAGGGAGGAAGAGACCCAGTACTTC
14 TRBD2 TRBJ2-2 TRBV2 CASRIGGGHGELFF TGTGCCAGCCGGATCGGCGGGGGGCACGGGGAGCTGTTTTTT
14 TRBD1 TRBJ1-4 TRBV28 CASSSTGAAEKLFF TGTGCCAGCAGTTCGACAGGGGCGGCTGAAAAACTGTTTTTT
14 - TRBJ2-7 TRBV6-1 CASSEVGSTYEQYF TGTGCCAGCAGTGAAGTCGGGTCGACCTACGAGCAGTACTTC
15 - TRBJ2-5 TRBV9 CASSVLQGFQETQYF TGTGCCAGCAGCGTACTACAGGGTTTCCAAGAGACCCAGTACTTC
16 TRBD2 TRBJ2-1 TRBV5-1 CASSLPGLAGNNEQFF TGCGCCAGCAGCTTGCCCGGACTAGCGGGGAACAATGAGCAGTTCTTC
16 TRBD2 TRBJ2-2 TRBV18 CASSPASGGNTGELFF TGTGCCAGCTCACCAGCGAGCGGGGGTAACACCGGGGAGCTGTTTTTT
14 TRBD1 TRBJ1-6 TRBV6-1 CASHFDRGNSPLHF TGTGCCAGCCATTTCGACAGGGGGAATTCACCCCTCCACTTT
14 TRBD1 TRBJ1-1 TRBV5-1 CASSLGQGGTEAFF TGCGCCAGCAGCTTGGGACAGGGAGGCACTGAAGCTTTCTTT
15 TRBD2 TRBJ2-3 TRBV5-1 CASSLESGASDTQYF TGCGCCAGCAGCTTGGAGAGCGGGGCTTCAGATACGCAGTATTTT
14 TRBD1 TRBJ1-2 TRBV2 CASNRQGLSDGYTF TGTGCCAGCAATCGACAGGGGTTATCGGATGGCTACACCTTC
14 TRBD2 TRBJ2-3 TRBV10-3 CAIRMTSGTDTQYF TGTGCCATCAGGATGACTAGCGGCACAGATACGCAGTATTTT
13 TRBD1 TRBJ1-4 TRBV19 CASSGTVNEKLFF TGTGCCAGTTCCGGGACAGTAAATGAAAAACTGTTTTTT
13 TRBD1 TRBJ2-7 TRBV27 CASSLQGANEQYF TGTGCCAGCAGTTTGCAGGGGGCAAACGAGCAGTACTTC
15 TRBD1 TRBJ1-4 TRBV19 CASSMLGQVGEKLFF TGTGCCAGTAGTATGCTCGGACAGGTCGGGGAAAAACTGTTTTTT
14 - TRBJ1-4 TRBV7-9 CASQTSMPIGKLFF TGTGCCAGCCAAACCTCGATGCCGATCGGAAAACTGTTTTTT
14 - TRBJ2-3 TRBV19 CASKAGGGADTQYF TGTGCCAGTAAAGCAGGAGGGGGCGCGGATACGCAGTATTTT
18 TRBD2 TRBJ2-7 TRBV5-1 CASSVGLAGGPSSYEQYF TGCGCCAGCAGCGTGGGACTAGCGGGGGGCCCGAGCTCCTACGAGCAGTACTTC
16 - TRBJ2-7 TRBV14 CASSLTGQLFTYEQYF TGTGCCAGCAGCCTGACCGGACAGCTTTTTACCTACGAGCAGTACTTC
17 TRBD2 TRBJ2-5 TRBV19 CASSPGGLAGGLETQYF TGTGCCAGTAGTCCCGGGGGGCTAGCGGGGGGGCTTGAGACCCAGTACTTC
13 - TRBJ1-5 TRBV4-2 CASSQEADQPQHF TGTGCCAGCAGCCAAGAAGCGGATCAGCCCCAGCATTTT
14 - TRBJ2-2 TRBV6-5 CASSGTGTGAKLFF TGTGCCAGCAGTGGAACCGGGACGGGAGCCAAGCTGTTTTTT
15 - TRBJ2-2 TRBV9 CASSGTGFSTGELFF TGTGCCAGCAGCGGAACAGGGTTCTCCACCGGGGAGCTGTTTTTT
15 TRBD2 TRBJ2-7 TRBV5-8 CASSLVAGGAYEQYF TGTGCCAGCAGCTTGGTAGCGGGGGGAGCCTACGAGCAGTACTTC
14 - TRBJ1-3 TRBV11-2 CASSSGDPGNTIYF TGTGCCAGCAGCTCAGGGGACCCTGGAAACACCATATATTTT
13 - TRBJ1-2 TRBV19 CASTSLGGNGYTF TGTGCCAGTACCTCTTTGGGGGGGAATGGCTACACCTTC
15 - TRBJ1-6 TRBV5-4 CASSLYGAVASPLHF TGTGCCAGCAGCTTGTATGGGGCCGTCGCTTCACCCCTCCACTTT
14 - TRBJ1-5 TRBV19 CASSIRDSNQPQHF TGTGCCAGTAGTATCAGGGATAGCAATCAGCCCCAGCATTTT
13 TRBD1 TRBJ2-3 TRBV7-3 CALQRTGRYTQYF TGTGCCCTTCAGCGGACAGGACGGTATACGCAGTATTTT
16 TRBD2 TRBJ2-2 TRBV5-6 CASSLVAGALTGELFF TGTGCCAGCAGCTTGGTAGCGGGGGCTCTCACCGGGGAGCTGTTTTTT
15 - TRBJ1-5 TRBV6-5 CASRPDRNINQPQHF TGTGCCAGCAGACCCGACAGGAATATCAATCAGCCCCAGCATTTT
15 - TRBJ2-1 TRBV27 CASSLEQVPGDEQFF TGTGCCAGCAGTTTGGAACAAGTACCAGGGGATGAGCAGTTCTTC
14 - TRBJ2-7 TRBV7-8 CASSLTDTSYEQYF TGTGCCAGCAGCCTAACGGACACCTCCTACGAGCAGTACTTC